This is a list of T cell receptor beta chains from one sample in a study of cytomegalovirus exposure and HLA in healthy donors. Method: immunoSEQ multiplex PCR; TCRdb's copy keeps in-frame clones and lacks some. In the table there are a few hundred thousand clones, roughly four fifths of which are singletons. The sample was PBMCs. The origin of the receptors is a girl under 18 in good health and CMV-seronegative. CDR3s include the opening cysteine and the closing phenylalanine or tryptophan. A D gene is named only where the DNA matches it firmly.

V	J	D	length	DNA	CDR3
TRBV7-9	TRBJ1-2	NA	16	TGTGCCAGCAGCTTAGCTTTGGTTGGGGGCGCGAGTGGCTACACCTTC	CASSLALVGGASGYTF
TRBV4-1	TRBJ2-1	TRBD1	18	TGCGCCAGCAGCCAAAAGACCCACGGACAGGGAAGAGCCAATGAGCAGTTCTTC	CASSQKTHGQGRANEQFF
TRBV6-6	TRBJ1-2	NA	13	TGTGCCAGCAGTTCAAACCCAGGAGGTGGCTACACCTTC	CASSSNPGGGYTF
TRBV6-6	TRBJ2-5	NA	13	TGTGCCAGCACCCAGACAGTTCGGGAGACCCAGTACTTC	CASTQTVRETQYF
TRBV18	TRBJ1-1	NA	13	TGTGCCAGCTCACCTTTAATGAACACTGAAGCTTTCTTT	CASSPLMNTEAFF
TRBV4-1	TRBJ1-4	NA	16	TGCGCCAGCAGCCAGGGTGACAGTCTCGGTTACGAAAAACTGTTTTTT	CASSQGDSLGYEKLFF
TRBV6-5	TRBJ2-5	NA	14	TGTGCCAGCAGTTACTCCGGGGTCCAAGAGACCCAGTACTTC	CASSYSGVQETQYF
TRBV30	TRBJ2-7	NA	16	TGTGCCTGGGACCCAGAGTTCGGCGGGCACTCCTACGAGCAGTACTTC	CAWDPEFGGHSYEQYF
TRBV6-5	TRBJ1-4	NA	14	TGTGCCAGCCAGTGGTTTGCAACTAATGAAAAACTGTTTTTT	CASQWFATNEKLFF
TRBV5-6	TRBJ2-7	NA	14	TGTGCCAGCAGCTTGGACAGTTTAGCCTACGAGCAGTACTTC	CASSLDSLAYEQYF
TRBV4-1	TRBJ1-1	TRBD1	14	TGCGCCAGCAGCCAAGATAGGGACAGCAATGAAGCTTTCTTT	CASSQDRDSNEAFF